Listed below are T cell receptor beta chains from one sample, sequenced in a study of cytomegalovirus exposure and HLA in healthy donors. Assay used: immunoSEQ multiplex PCR; TCRdb lists only in-frame clones, some missing. The sample carries under 250,000 clones, less than 90% recorded once. The sample taken for sequencing was PBMCs. Every receptor here comes from a man aged 18 to 30 in good health and CMV-seropositive. Both conserved end residues are part of each CDR3. The D gene is left open where the match is weak. Rows may omit the clone size; those that give it use once, few, many or a size class.

j_gene | abundance | v_gene | d_gene | CDR3aa | CDR3nt
TRBJ2-5 | . | TRBV27 | TRBD2 | CASSQGASGSGETQYF | TGTGCCAGCAGCCAAGGCGCTAGCGGGAGCGGAGAGACCCAGTACTTC
TRBJ2-3 | . | TRBV2 | TRBD2 | CASNGKRGGHTQYF | TGTGCCAGCAATGGAAAGCGGGGGGGCCATACGCAGTATTTT
TRBJ2-1 | . | TRBV6-5 | TRBD2 | CASSYGEELAGYEQFF | TGTGCCAGCAGTTACGGAGAAGAACTAGCGGGGTATGAGCAGTTCTTC
TRBJ1-1 | once | TRBV15 | . | CATSRRTGATEAFF | TGTGCCACCAGCAGAAGAACAGGAGCCACTGAAGCTTTCTTT
TRBJ1-2 | . | TRBV25-1 | TRBD1 | CASSEGDRGHGYTF | TGTGCCAGCAGTGAAGGGGACAGGGGGCATGGCTACACCTTC
TRBJ2-2 | . | TRBV10-1 | TRBD2 | CASKREEGTGELFF | TGCGCCAGTAAGCGGGAGGAGGGCACCGGGGAGCTGTTTTTT
TRBJ2-7 | . | TRBV10-3 | TRBD2 | CAIGTSGSYEQYF | TGTGCCATCGGAACTAGCGGGAGTTACGAGCAGTACTTC
TRBJ2-5 | . | TRBV6-5 | . | CASSGTRQNQETQYF | TGTGCCAGCAGTGGGACGAGACAGAACCAAGAGACCCAGTACTTC
TRBJ2-5 | . | TRBV28 | . | CASSRGVGTQYF | TGTGCCAGCAGTCGTGGGGTGGGGACCCAGTACTTC
TRBJ2-7 | . | TRBV11-2 | TRBD1 | CASSLWDRSTYEQYF | TGTGCCAGCAGCTTATGGGACAGGAGCACCTACGAGCAGTACTTC
TRBJ2-7 | . | TRBV28 | . | CASSPAPRIEQYF | TGTGCCAGCAGTCCCGCCCCTAGGATCGAGCAGTACTTC
TRBJ2-2 | . | TRBV5-1 | TRBD2 | CASSQGLASTTGELFF | TGCGCCAGCAGCCAGGGACTAGCGTCGACCACCGGGGAGCTGTTTTTT
TRBJ2-1 | . | TRBV6-4 | . | CASSDLPSSSYNEQFF | TGTGCCAGCAGTGACCTCCCGTCAAGTTCTTACAATGAGCAGTTCTTC
TRBJ1-5 | . | TRBV30 | . | CAWSVSRNQPQHF | TGTGCCTGGAGTGTTAGCAGAAATCAGCCCCAGCATTTT
TRBJ1-5 | . | TRBV27 | . | CASSLTQNQPQHF | TGTGCCAGCAGTTTGACACAAAATCAGCCCCAGCATTTT
TRBJ1-4 | . | TRBV19 | . | CASSIGDGELFF | TGTGCCTCCAGTATCGGGGATGGAGAACTGTTTTTT
TRBJ1-2 | . | TRBV5-4 | . | CASSSEGRGYGYTF | TGTGCCAGCAGCTCTGAGGGTAGGGGCTATGGCTACACCTTC
TRBJ1-1 | . | TRBV6-1 | . | CASFFLGSEAFF | TGTGCCAGCTTTTTTCTGGGTTCTGAAGCTTTCTTT
TRBJ2-1 | . | TRBV30 | . | CAWRVADLEQFF | TGTGCCTGGAGAGTAGCGGACCTTGAGCAGTTCTTC
TRBJ2-2 | . | TRBV9 | . | CASSVGLRQALGTGELFF | TGTGCCAGCAGCGTAGGTTTAAGACAGGCCCTCGGAACCGGGGAGCTGTTTTTT
TRBJ1-2 | . | TRBV2 | . | CASIGDGRNYGYTF | TGTGCCAGCATAGGGGACGGAAGGAACTATGGCTACACCTTC
TRBJ1-2 | . | TRBV5-6 | . | CASSLETSGAYGYTF | TGTGCCAGCAGCTTGGAGACTTCGGGGGCCTATGGCTACACCTTC
TRBJ1-2 | few | TRBV11-2 | . | CASSLDWATAYGYTF | TGTGCCAGCAGCTTAGATTGGGCAACCGCCTATGGCTACACCTTC
TRBJ2-1 | . | TRBV9 | TRBD2 | CASTLAGAGEQFF | TGTGCCAGCACCCTAGCGGGAGCGGGTGAGCAGTTCTTC
TRBJ1-1 | . | TRBV29-1 | . | CSAVPQDTEAFF | TGCAGCGCCGTCCCCCAGGACACTGAAGCTTTCTTT
TRBJ1-5 | . | TRBV7-2 | TRBD1 | CASSLPYRGYSNQPQHF | TGTGCCAGCAGCTTGCCCTACAGGGGCTATAGCAATCAGCCCCAGCATTTT
TRBJ2-1 | . | TRBV6-5 | . | CASTNPYNEQFF | TGTGCCAGCACCAACCCCTACAATGAGCAGTTCTTC
TRBJ2-2 | . | TRBV12-2 | . | CASRPKVLGTGELFF | TGTGCAAGTCGCCCAAAGGTTCTTGGGACCGGGGAGCTGTTTTTT
TRBJ2-2 | many | TRBV5-1 | . | CASSLRGRRDPNKTGELFF | TGCGCCAGCAGCTTGAGAGGTAGGCGGGATCCGAACAAAACCGGGGAGCTGTTTTTT
TRBJ2-2 | many | TRBV6-1 | TRBD2 | CASSALAGDTGELFF | TGTGCCAGCAGTGCCCTAGCGGGAGACACCGGGGAGCTGTTTTTT
TRBJ1-4 | . | TRBV15 | . | CATSSGRGNEKLFF | TGTGCCACCAGCAGTGGTAGGGGTAATGAAAAACTGTTTTTT
TRBJ1-1 | . | TRBV2 | . | CASSVGFGRGEAFF | TGTGCCAGCAGTGTAGGCTTTGGACGAGGGGAAGCTTTCTTT
TRBJ1-5 | . | TRBV6-6 | . | CAGAVGRGQPQHF | TGTGCCGGCGCGGTGGGTAGGGGCCAGCCCCAGCATTTT
TRBJ1-1 | . | TRBV5-1 | . | CASAAQLGTEAFF | TGCGCCAGCGCTGCCCAATTAGGCACTGAAGCTTTCTTT
TRBJ2-7 | . | TRBV5-4 | TRBD1 | CASSSRDRGHEQYF | TGTGCCAGCAGCAGCCGGGACAGGGGGCACGAGCAGTACTTC
TRBJ2-1 | . | TRBV7-8 | . | CASSPKRGRTNEQFF | TGTGCCAGCAGCCCTAAGAGAGGGAGGACGAATGAGCAGTTCTTC
TRBJ2-3 | . | TRBV5-1 | . | CASRSRQDLRTDTQYF | TGCGCCAGCAGGTCCAGACAGGACCTTCGCACAGATACGCAGTATTTT
TRBJ2-3 | . | TRBV29-1 | TRBD2 | CSVDAVPSGRASTDTQYF | TGCAGCGTTGACGCCGTGCCTAGCGGGCGTGCTAGCACAGATACGCAGTATTTT
TRBJ2-1 | . | TRBV6-1 | TRBD2 | CASSEPGGTHNEQFF | TGTGCCAGCAGTGAACCGGGGGGGACCCACAATGAGCAGTTCTTC
TRBJ2-2 | . | TRBV4-1 | . | CASSQLQGTGELFF | TGCGCCAGCAGCCAGTTGCAAGGGACCGGGGAGCTGTTTTTT
TRBJ2-3 | . | TRBV7-2 | . | CASSPLVGADTQYF | TGTGCCAGCAGCCCACTAGTTGGCGCAGATACGCAGTATTTT
TRBJ1-2 | . | TRBV7-9 | . | CASREKADYGYTF | TGTGCCAGCCGTGAGAAGGCGGACTATGGCTACACCTTC
TRBJ1-1 | . | TRBV29-1 | . | CSGRVSGLNTEAFF | TGCAGCGGGCGGGTTTCAGGCTTGAACACTGAAGCTTTCTTT
TRBJ2-7 | few | TRBV7-8 | TRBD2 | CASSPRGSYEQYF | TGTGCCAGCAGCCCGCGGGGGTCCTACGAGCAGTACTTC
TRBJ1-4 | . | TRBV15 | . | CATSRVTTNEKLFF | TGTGCCACCAGCAGAGTTACAACTAATGAAAAACTGTTTTTT
TRBJ2-2 | . | TRBV27 | . | CASTQAGTPDTGELFF | TGTGCCAGCACCCAAGCAGGGACGCCCGACACCGGGGAGCTGTTTTTT
TRBJ1-1 | . | TRBV7-9 | . | CASSLGGALVGAFF | TGTGCCAGCAGCTTAGGTGGGGCATTGGTAGGAGCTTTCTTT
TRBJ1-2 | . | TRBV19 | . | CASSIRQNYGYTF | TGTGCCAGTAGTATACGACAGAACTATGGCTACACCTTC
TRBJ1-1 | once | TRBV25-1 | TRBD1 | CASSELDRENTEAFF | TGTGCCAGCAGTGAATTAGACAGGGAGAACACTGAAGCTTTCTTT
TRBJ1-4 | . | TRBV7-9 | . | CASSSFDRIATNEKLFF | TGTGCCAGCAGCTCCTTTGACAGGATTGCAACTAATGAAAAACTGTTTTTT
TRBJ2-7 | . | TRBV27 | . | CASSNTKGSYEQYF | TGTGCCAGCAGCAACACGAAGGGGTCCTACGAGCAGTACTTC
TRBJ2-1 | . | TRBV29-1 | . | CSGDLRSDEQFF | TGCAGCGGGGACCTAAGGAGCGATGAGCAGTTCTTC
TRBJ1-5 | . | TRBV27 | . | CASSRLGEQPQHF | TGTGCCAGCAGCCGCCTCGGCGAGCAGCCCCAGCATTTT
TRBJ1-3 | . | TRBV7-6 | . | CASSFASGNTIYF | TGTGCCAGCAGCTTCGCCTCCGGAAACACCATATATTTT
TRBJ2-1 | . | TRBV7-2 | TRBD2 | CASSLDATSGNEQFF | TGTGCCAGCAGCTTAGACGCAACTAGCGGGAATGAGCAGTTCTTC
TRBJ1-1 | . | TRBV10-1 | . | CASSDNVNTEAFF | TGCGCCAGCAGTGATAACGTGAACACTGAAGCTTTCTTT
TRBJ1-5 | . | TRBV6-5 | . | CASSESHTNQPQHF | TGTGCCAGCAGTGAAAGCCACACGAATCAGCCCCAGCATTTT
TRBJ2-2 | . | TRBV5-6 | . | CASSLGAGELFF | TGTGCCAGCAGCTTAGGGGCCGGGGAGCTGTTTTTT
TRBJ2-5 | . | TRBV30 | . | CAWSVGWRETQYF | TGTGCCTGGAGTGTAGGATGGCGGGAGACCCAGTACTTC